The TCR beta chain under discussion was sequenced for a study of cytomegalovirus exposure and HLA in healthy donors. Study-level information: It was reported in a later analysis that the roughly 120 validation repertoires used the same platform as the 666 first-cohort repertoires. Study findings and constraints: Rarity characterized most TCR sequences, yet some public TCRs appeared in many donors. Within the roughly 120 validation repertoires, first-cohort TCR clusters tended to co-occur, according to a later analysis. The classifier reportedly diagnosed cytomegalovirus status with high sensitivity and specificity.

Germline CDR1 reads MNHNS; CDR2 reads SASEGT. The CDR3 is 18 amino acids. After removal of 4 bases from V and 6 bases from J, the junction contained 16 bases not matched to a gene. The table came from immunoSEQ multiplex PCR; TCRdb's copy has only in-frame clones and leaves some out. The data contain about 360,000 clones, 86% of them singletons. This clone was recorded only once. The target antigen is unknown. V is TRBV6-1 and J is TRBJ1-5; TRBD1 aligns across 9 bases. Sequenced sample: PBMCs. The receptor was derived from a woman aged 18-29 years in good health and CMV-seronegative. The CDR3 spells CASSVRGTGSVGSQPQHF. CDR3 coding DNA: TGTGCCAGCAGTGTGAGAGGGACAGGGTCTGTGGGGAGTCAGCCCCAGCATTTT.